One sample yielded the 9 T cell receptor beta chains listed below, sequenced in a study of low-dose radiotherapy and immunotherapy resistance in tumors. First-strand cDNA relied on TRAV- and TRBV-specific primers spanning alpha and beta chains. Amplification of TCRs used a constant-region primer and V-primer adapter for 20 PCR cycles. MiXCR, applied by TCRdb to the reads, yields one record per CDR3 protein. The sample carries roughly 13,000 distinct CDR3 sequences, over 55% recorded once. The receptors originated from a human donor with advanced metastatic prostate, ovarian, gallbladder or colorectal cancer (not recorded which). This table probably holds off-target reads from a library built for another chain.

In DNA, the CDR3 is TGCAGTGCTAGATCCGGGACAGGGGACTATGGCTACACCTTC. Encoded protein: CSARSGTGDYGYTF. The genes are TRBV20-1 and TRBJ1-2; the match to TRBD1 covers 10 bases. Trimming removed 2 bases from V and 3 bases from J; junction bases left unmatched: 3. Germline assignment: CDR1 DFQATT and CDR2 SNEGSKA (reference sequence). The CDR3 has 14 residues.

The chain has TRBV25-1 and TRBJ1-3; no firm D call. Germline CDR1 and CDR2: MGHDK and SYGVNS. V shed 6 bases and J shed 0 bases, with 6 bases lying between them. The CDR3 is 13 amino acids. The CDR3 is CASSMISGNTIYF. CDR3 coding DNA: TGTGCCAGCAGCATGATCTCTGGAAACACCATATATTTT. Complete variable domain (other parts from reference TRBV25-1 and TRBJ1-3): EADIYQTPRYLVIGTGKKITLECSQTMGHDKMYWYQQDPGMELHLIHYSYGVNSTEKGDLSSESTVSRIRTEHFPLTLESARPSHTSQYLCASSMISGNTIYFGEGSWLTVV.

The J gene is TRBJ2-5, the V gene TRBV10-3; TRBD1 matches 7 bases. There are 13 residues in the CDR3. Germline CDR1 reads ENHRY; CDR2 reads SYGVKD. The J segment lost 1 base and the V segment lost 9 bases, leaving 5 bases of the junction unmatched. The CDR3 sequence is CAIGGQSQETQYF. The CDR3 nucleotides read TGTGCCATAGGGGGACAGAGCCAAGAGACCCAGTACTTC.

In nucleotides, the CDR3 is TGCAGTGCTAGGAACACAGGGTCGCCTTCACCCCTCCACTTT. Protein product: CSARNTGSPSPLHF. The V and J genes are TRBV20-1 and TRBJ1-6, with D perhaps matching TRBD1 (6 bases). This CDR3 contains 14 residues. V was shortened by 3 bases and J by 9 bases, with 15 bases between the two germline ends. The germline V gene encodes CDR1 DFQATT and CDR2 SNEGSKA (reference sequence).

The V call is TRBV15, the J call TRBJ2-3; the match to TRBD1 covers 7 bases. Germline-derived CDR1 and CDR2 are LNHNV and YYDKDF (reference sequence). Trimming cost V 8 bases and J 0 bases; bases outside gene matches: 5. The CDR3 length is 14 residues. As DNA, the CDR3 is TGTGCCACCGGCTTGACAGGGAGCACAGATACGCAGTATTTT. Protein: CATGLTGSTDTQYF.

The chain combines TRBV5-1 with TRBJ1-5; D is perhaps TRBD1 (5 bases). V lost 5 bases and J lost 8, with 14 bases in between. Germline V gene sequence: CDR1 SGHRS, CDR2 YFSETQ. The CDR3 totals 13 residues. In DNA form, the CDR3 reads TGCGCCAGCAGTCAGGGCCCTGGGGAGCCCCAGCATTTT. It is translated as CASSQGPGEPQHF.

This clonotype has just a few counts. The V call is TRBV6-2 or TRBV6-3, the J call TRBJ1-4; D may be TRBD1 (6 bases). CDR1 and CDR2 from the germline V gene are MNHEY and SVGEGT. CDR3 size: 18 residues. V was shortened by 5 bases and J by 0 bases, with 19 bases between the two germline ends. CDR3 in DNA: TGTGCCAGCAGTGAGGGGAGGAGGGGGGCACCAACTAATGAAAAACTGTTTTTT. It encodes CASSEGRRGAPTNEKLFF.

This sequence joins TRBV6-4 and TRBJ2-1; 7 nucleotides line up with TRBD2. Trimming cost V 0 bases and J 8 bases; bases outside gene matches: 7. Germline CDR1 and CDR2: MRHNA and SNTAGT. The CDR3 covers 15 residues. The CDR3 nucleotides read TGTGCCAGCAGTGACTCCTTCATGACTAGCCATGAGCAGTTCTTC. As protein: CASSDSFMTSHEQFF.

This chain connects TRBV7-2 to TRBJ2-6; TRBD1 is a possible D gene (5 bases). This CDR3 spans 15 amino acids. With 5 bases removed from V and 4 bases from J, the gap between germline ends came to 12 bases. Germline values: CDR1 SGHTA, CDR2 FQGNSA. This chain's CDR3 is CASSQSGRGANVLTF. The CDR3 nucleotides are TGTGCCAGCAGCCAGTCAGGGCGGGGGGCCAACGTCCTGACTTTC.